The TCR beta chain described here comes from a study of beta chain features in type 1 diabetes. CD45RO/CCR7/CD25/CD127/CD95/CD27 separated CD4+ naive, central memory, regulatory and stem cell-like memory cells by sorting. The entirety of the isolated RNA underwent reverse transcription, so expressed TCRB transcripts were sequenced. Using immunoSEQ multiplex PCR, the repertoire was profiled, and TCRdb retains in-frame clones only, with some absent. The sample consists of 95,000 to 150,000 clones, less than 20% of them appearing once. Only a few counts were recorded for this clone. What it binds is unknown. Germline lookup yields CDR1 LNHNV and CDR2 YYDKDF (reference sequence). The CDR3 sequence is 13 residues long. V shed 1 base and J shed 6 bases, with 8 bases lying between them. Findings of the study overall: For Type 1 diabetes patients, all four CD4+ subsets carried TCRB CDR3s that were moderately but significantly shorter.

This receptor was obtained from a man aged 30 to 45 with type 1 diabetes. V usage is TRBV15 and J usage is TRBJ2-3, with D possibly being TRBD1 (5 bases). Sequencing was performed on central memory CD4+ T cells from blood. CDR3 nucleotides: TGTGCCACCAGCAGAGCCAAGGGGGATACGCAGTATTTT. It yields the protein CATSRAKGDTQYF.